The 27 T cell receptor beta chains reported below all come from one sample, sequenced in a study of molecular identifiers for immune sequencing clone quantification. TCRdb re-called the PCR reads with MiXCR, one entry per CDR3 protein. The table lists some 650,000 distinct CDR3 sequences, nearly 20% of them singletons. The sequencing sample was made of naive CD8+ T cells from blood, with Jurkat cell RNA spiked in. The subset: FACS-sorted CD8+CD4-CCR7+CD45RA+ naive T cells. The receptors come from a human donor in good health. Some libraries in this study had Jurkat cell RNA spiked in.

Ten or more counts support this clonotype. This rearrangement joins TRBV7-9 to TRBJ2-3, with 10 bases aligning to TRBD2. Germline values: CDR1 SEHNR, CDR2 FQNEAQ (reference sequence). The V segment lost 1 base and the J segment 5 bases; nucleotides outside the gene matches: 3. The CDR3 runs 15 residues. The CDR3 spells CASSLGAGGRDTQYF. The CDR3 DNA follows: TGTGCCAGCAGCTTAGGAGCGGGAGGGCGAGATACGCAGTATTTT.

This clonotype was detected only a few times. This sequence joins TRBV6-2 or TRBV6-3 and TRBJ1-4; D not resolved. Germline V gene lookup returns CDR1 MNHEY and CDR2 SVGEGT. The CDR3 is made up of 13 amino acids. The V gene lost 8 bases and the J gene lost 5 bases, with 12 bases spanning the gap. The CDR3 loop reads CASGIPGNEKLFF. The DNA of the CDR3 is TGTGCCAGCGGTATACCGGGAAATGAAAAACTGTTTTTT.

Concerning this clonotype itself: A read error is possible here, since a much larger clone lies one base away. The chain has TRBV7-9 and TRBJ2-5; D not certain. CDR3 size: 13 residues. CDR1 is SEHNR, CDR2 FQNEAQ, per germline (reference sequence). CDR3 sequence: CASSLDPEETRYF. Written as DNA, the CDR3 is TGTGCCAGCAGCTTAGATCCGGAAGAGACCCGGTACTTC.

V is TRBV20-1 and J is TRBJ2-3; D perhaps matches TRBD2 (7 bases). Trimming took 6 bases from V and 2 from J, leaving 21 bases between them. Germline loops: CDR1 DFQATT, CDR2 SNEGSKA (reference sequence). The CDR3 is 16 residues long. CDR3 amino acids: CSAGGGGGGLTDTQYF. The CDR3, as DNA: TGCAGTGCGGGGGGGGGGGGGGGGGGGCTCACAGATACGCAGTATTTT.

This clonotype has ten or more counts. The V and J genes are TRBV5-5 and TRBJ2-7; D is perhaps TRBD2 (5 bases). The V end was cut by 2 bases, the J end by 5 bases, with 14 bases between. Germline-derived CDR1 and CDR2 are SGHKS and YYEKEE (reference sequence). The CDR3 extends over 14 amino acids. This chain's CDR3 is CASSFEGFGDEQYF. The CDR3 nucleotides are TGTGCCAGCAGCTTCGAAGGGTTCGGGGACGAGCAGTACTTC.

This clonotype came up many times. The chain employs TRBV14 and TRBJ2-7; a possible D gene is TRBD1 (8 bases). Germline loops: CDR1 SGHDN, CDR2 FVKESK. The CDR3 consists of 16 residues. V was cut by 2 bases and J by 2 bases, with 16 bases left in between. The DNA for the CDR3 is TGTGCCAGCAGCCAATGGGGGGGACAGGATGCCTACGAGCAGTACTTC. Its translation: CASSQWGGQDAYEQYF.

A remark on this clonotype: A much larger clone lies one base from this, so it may be a read error. The J gene is TRBJ2-3, the V gene TRBV20-1; D unresolved. The V end lost 1 base, the J end lost 8 bases, and 4 bases lay between the germline ends. The length of the CDR3 is 10 residues. The germline V gene encodes CDR1 DFQATT and CDR2 SNEGSKA (reference sequence). CDR3 coding DNA: TGCAGTGCTAGAGTAGGTACGCAGTATTTT. Protein sequence: CSARVGTQYF.

This clonotype has a handful of counts. The gene calls are TRBV7-6 and TRBJ2-1; the D gene could be TRBD1 or TRBD2 (6 bases each). V gave up 1 base and J gave up 10 bases, with 11 bases separating them. CDR3 size: 13 residues. From germline, CDR1 is SGHVS and CDR2 FNYEAQ. CDR3 amino acids: CASSLGGAEEQFF. DNA for the CDR3: TGTGCCAGCAGCTTAGGGGGGGCGGAGGAGCAGTTCTTC. Complete variable domain (other parts from reference TRBV7-6 and TRBJ2-1): GAGVSQSPRYKVTKRGQDVALRCDPISGHVSLYWYRQALGQGPEFLTYFNYEAQQDKSGLPNDRFSAERPEGSISTLTIQRTEQRDSAMYRCASSLGGAEEQFFGPGTRLTVL.

This clonotype showed up just a few times. The chain employs TRBV11-2 and TRBJ2-7, with TRBD2 matching 8 bases. This CDR3 contains 14 residues. V was clipped by 4 bases and J by 3 bases; unmatched bases: 5. Per the germline V gene, CDR1 is SGHAT and CDR2 is FQNNGV. The CDR3 sequence: CASSSPLAGYEQYF. Here the CDR3 DNA reads TGTGCCAGCAGCTCTCCGCTAGCGGGCTACGAGCAGTACTTC.

This clonotype has only a few counts. The V and J genes are TRBV12-3 or TRBV12-4 and TRBJ2-1; 7 bases fit TRBD1. The CDR3 has 13 residues. J gave up 6 bases and V 8 bases, and 7 bases lay outside the gene matches. This chain's CDR3 is CASHVDRVNEQFF. The CDR3 DNA reads TGTGCCAGCCACGTCGACAGGGTCAATGAGCAGTTCTTC.

The chain employs TRBV10-2 and TRBJ1-2, with D maybe TRBD1 (6 bases). CDR3 length equals 12 residues. V was trimmed by 4 bases and J by 10 bases, leaving 13 bases between them. The germline V gene has CDR1 WSHSY and CDR2 SAAADI. The CDR3, as DNA: TGCGCCAGCAGTGGACAGGTGGATCACTACACCTTC. Encoded protein: CASSGQVDHYTF.

This clonotype was detected many times. The genes are TRBV13 and TRBJ2-2; 7 bases are shared with TRBD1. This CDR3 has 16 amino acids. Germline assignment: CDR1 PRHDT and CDR2 FYEKMQ (reference sequence). V lost 5 bases and J lost 2; bases outside the gene matches: 8. CDR3 amino acids: CASSGDGTANTGELFF. In nucleotides, the CDR3 is TGTGCCAGCAGCGGGGACGGGACAGCTAACACCGGGGAGCTGTTTTTT.

Remarks on this clonotype: Possible read error: a much larger clone is one base away. This rearrangement joins TRBV27 to TRBJ1-1; D uncertain. Germline V lookup: CDR1 MNHEY, CDR2 SMNVEV (reference sequence). V dropped 4 bases and J dropped 6 bases, with 12 bases sitting between them. The CDR3 covers 13 residues. This chain's CDR3 is CASSSSAPPEAFF. The CDR3 DNA reads TGTGCCAGCAGTTCCTCAGCTCCCCCTGAAGCTTTCTTT.

This clonotype has more than one count but fewer than ten. The junction does not match germline at one end; this may be a read error. The chain has TRBV30 and TRBJ1-5, with D tentatively TRBD1 (5 bases). CDR1 and CDR2 (germline): GTSNPN, SVGIG (reference sequence). The CDR3 covers 13 residues. The CDR3, as DNA: TGTGCCTGGGGACATTGGCGCAATCAGCCCCAGCGTTTT. This translates into CAWGHWRNQPQRF.

This clonotype was recorded many times. The rearrangement joins TRBV4-1 to TRBJ2-1, with a possible D match to TRBD1 (6 bases). This CDR3 comprises 15 residues. Germline CDR1 and CDR2: MGHRA and YSYEKL. Trimming left V 5 bases short and J 0 bases short, with 11 bases between. The CDR3 loop is CASSFDRSSYNEQFF. The CDR3 DNA sequence: TGCGCCAGCAGCTTCGACAGGAGCTCCTACAATGAGCAGTTCTTC.

This clonotype turned up a few times. The V and J genes are TRBV6-2 or TRBV6-3 and TRBJ2-3; 10 nucleotides line up with TRBD2. This CDR3 is 15 amino acids long. V gave up 4 bases and J gave up 5 bases; unmatched junction bases: 6. Germline-derived CDR1 and CDR2 are MNHEY and SVGEGT. CDR3 loop: CASSSLAGEVDTQYF. CDR3 nucleotide sequence: TGTGCCAGCAGTTCCCTAGCGGGAGAGGTAGATACGCAGTATTTT.

This clonotype was seen ten or more times. The chain uses TRBV4-3 and TRBJ1-2; D is possibly TRBD1 (5 bases). This CDR3 region has 16 residues. Trimming pared 0 bases from V and 5 bases from J, leaving 16 bases between. Germline CDR1 and CDR2: LGHNA and YSLEER. Here the CDR3 DNA reads TGCGCCAGCAGCCAAGATTTAGTGGGGCAGAGTTATGGCTACACCTTC. Its translation is CASSQDLVGQSYGYTF.

The sample holds many counts of this clonotype. V is TRBV7-6 and J is TRBJ2-3, with TRBD1 matching 10 bases. This CDR3 is 16 amino acids long. Germline values: CDR1 SGHVS, CDR2 FNYEAQ. J lost 4 bases, V lost 5 bases, and 9 bases had no gene match. CDR3 loop: CASSLGTGDISDTQYF. The CDR3 coding sequence is TGTGCCAGCAGCCTAGGGACAGGGGATATTTCAGATACGCAGTATTTT.

In regard to this clonotype: A read error may be the cause here, since a much bigger clone is one base away. The genes are TRBV11-2 and TRBJ2-1, with D perhaps assigned TRBD1 or TRBD2 (5 bases each). The CDR3 has 20 residues. The V end lost 5 bases, the J end lost 3 bases, and 29 bases lay between the germline ends. CDR1 is SGHAT, CDR2 FQNNGV, per germline. CDR3 sequence: CASSDSYGDQLWPNYNEQFF. CDR3 DNA: TGTGCCAGCAGCGACTCATACGGGGACCAACTTTGGCCCAACTACAATGAGCAGTTCTTC.

The table lists this clonotype with many counts. The V gene is TRBV6-6, the J gene TRBJ1-5; no clear D. V lost 7 bases to trimming and J lost 0 bases, with 13 bases between them. Germline V gene sequence: CDR1 MNHNY, CDR2 SVGAGI (reference sequence). The CDR3 has 15 amino acids. The CDR3 spells CASTAWRDSNQPQHF. The CDR3 nucleotides are TGTGCCAGCACCGCCTGGAGGGATAGCAATCAGCCCCAGCATTTT.

This clonotype occurred many times. The chain links TRBV27 to TRBJ2-3; 10 bases match TRBD1. CDR3 length equals 18 residues. CDR1 is MNHEY, CDR2 SMNVEV, per germline (reference sequence). The V segment lost 5 bases and the J segment 2 bases; nucleotides outside the gene matches: 13. The CDR3 is CASSVVWPGTGVTDTQYF. The CDR3 nucleotides are TGTGCCAGCAGTGTAGTGTGGCCGGGGACAGGGGTCACAGATACGCAGTATTTT.

This clonotype was recorded many times. The J gene is TRBJ1-2, the V gene TRBV28, with 7 bases aligning to TRBD1. The V and J ends lost 11 bases and 10 bases, in that order; junction bases with no gene match: 10. This CDR3 has 11 amino acids. Germline CDR1 is MDHEN and CDR2 is SYDVKM. This chain's CDR3 is CALSQGENYTF. CDR3 DNA: TGTGCCTTATCGCAGGGGGAGAACTACACCTTC.

This clonotype occurred many times. The chain has TRBV6-5 and TRBJ1-2, with D unclear. Germline assignment: CDR1 MNHEY and CDR2 SVGAGI. Trimming took off 2 bases at V and 2 bases at J, with 6 bases between the two ends. The CDR3 covers 13 residues. CDR3: CASSYGDNYGYTF. The CDR3 DNA reads TGTGCCAGCAGTTACGGAGACAACTATGGCTACACCTTC.

This clonotype showed up many times. This chain links TRBV7-2 with TRBJ2-3, with D unresolved. CDR1 is SGHTA, CDR2 FQGNSA, per germline. The V end lost 1 base, the J end lost 6 bases, and 5 bases lay between the germline ends. The CDR3 sequence is 12 residues long. CDR3 amino acids: CASSLDRDTQYF. The CDR3 DNA reads as TGTGCCAGCAGCTTAGATAGGGATACGCAGTATTTT.

This clonotype was detected once. A clone one base away is much larger, so this may be a read error. The chain joins TRBV28 to TRBJ2-1, with a weak D call TRBD2 (6 bases). The germline gives CDR1 MDHEN, CDR2 SYDVKM. This CDR3 region has 13 residues. Here the CDR3 reads CATAVGGYNEQSF. The CDR3 DNA reads as TGTGCCACAGCGGTCGGGGGATACAATGAGCAGTCCTTC.

This clonotype appeared many times. The CDR3 DNA follows: TGCGCCAGCAGCCAAGAGGCAGGGAGGGACGGCACTGAAGCTTTCTTT. Its protein is CASSQEAGRDGTEAFF. This chain joins TRBV4-1 and TRBJ1-1, with TRBD1 as a possible D gene (5 bases). CDR1 is MGHRA and CDR2 is YSYEKL in the germline V gene. CDR3 length: 16 amino acids. V shed 0 bases and J shed 4 bases, with 15 bases lying between them.

This clonotype was seen ten or more times. The chain carries TRBV5-1 and TRBJ2-3; 14 bases match TRBD2. Germline CDR1 reads SGHRS; CDR2 reads YFSETQ. This CDR3 is built from 18 residues. Germline trimming cut 4 bases from V and 3 bases from J; bases unmatched to any gene: 10. CDR3 bases: TGCGCCAGCAGCCTTCGACTAGCGGGAGGGCCTATGACAGATACGCAGTATTTT. Protein: CASSLRLAGGPMTDTQYF.